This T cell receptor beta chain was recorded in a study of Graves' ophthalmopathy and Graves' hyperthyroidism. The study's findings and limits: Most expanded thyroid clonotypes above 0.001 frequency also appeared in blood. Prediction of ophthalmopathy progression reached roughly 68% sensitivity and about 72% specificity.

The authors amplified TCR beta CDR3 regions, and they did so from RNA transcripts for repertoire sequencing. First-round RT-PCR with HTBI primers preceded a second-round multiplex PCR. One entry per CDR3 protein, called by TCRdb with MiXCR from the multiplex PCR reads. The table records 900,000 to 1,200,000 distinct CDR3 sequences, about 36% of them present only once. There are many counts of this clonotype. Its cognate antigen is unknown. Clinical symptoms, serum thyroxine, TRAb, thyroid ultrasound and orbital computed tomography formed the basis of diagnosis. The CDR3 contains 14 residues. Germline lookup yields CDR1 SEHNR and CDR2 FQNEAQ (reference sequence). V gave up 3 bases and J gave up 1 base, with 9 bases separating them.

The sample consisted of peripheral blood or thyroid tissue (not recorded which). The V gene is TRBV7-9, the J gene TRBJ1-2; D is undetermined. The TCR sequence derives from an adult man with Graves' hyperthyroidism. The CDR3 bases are TGTGCCAGCAGCTTCCAAGGAAATAACTATGGCTACACCTTC. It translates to CASSFQGNNYGYTF.